This TCR beta chain was found in a study of blood T cell repertoires in COVID-19. In the original processing: Scientists estimated how many nucleated cells there were by amplifying reference gene primers. The table came from immunoSEQ multiplex PCR; TCRdb's copy has only in-frame clones and leaves some out. V and J calls and clone size come straight from that table; D and trimming were deduced from the DNA. The sample gives about 140,000 clones, 80% to 90% of which show up once; around 11% is in the top ten. Self-reported history from a screening survey and questionnaire set each donor's cohort. Among Cohort 3 donors, those recovered had two negative PCRs, clearance, or symptom resolution. Germline V gene sequence: CDR1 MDHEN, CDR2 SYDVKM. The CDR3 extends over 12 amino acids. V was shortened by 6 bases and J by 3 bases, with 9 bases between the two germline ends.

The chain joins TRBV28 to TRBJ2-7; D unclear. This clonotype was obtained from a man in his sixties who had recovered from COVID-19. What was sequenced was PBMCs or T cells enriched from blood (not recorded which). CDR3 nucleotides: TGTGCCAGCAGGATTGGCCTCTACGAGCAGTACTTC. This translates into CASRIGLYEQYF.